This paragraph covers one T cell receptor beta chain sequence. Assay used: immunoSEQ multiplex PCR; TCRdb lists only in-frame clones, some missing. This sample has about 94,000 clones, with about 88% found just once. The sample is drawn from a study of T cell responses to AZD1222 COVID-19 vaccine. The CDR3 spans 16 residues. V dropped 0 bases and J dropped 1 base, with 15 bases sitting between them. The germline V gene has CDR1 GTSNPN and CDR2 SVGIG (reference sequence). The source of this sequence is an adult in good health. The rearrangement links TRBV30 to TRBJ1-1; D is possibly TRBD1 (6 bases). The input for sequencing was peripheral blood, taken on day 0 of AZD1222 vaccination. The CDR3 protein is CAWSVRRGAANTEAFF. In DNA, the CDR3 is TGTGCCTGGAGTGTTCGGCGGGGGGCGGCGAACACTGAAGCTTTCTTT. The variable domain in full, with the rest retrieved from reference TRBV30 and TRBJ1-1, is SQTIHQWPATLVQPVGSPLSLECTVEGTSNPNLYWYRQAAGRGLQLLFYSVGIGQISSEVPQNLSASRPQDRQFILSSKKLLLSDSGFYLCAWSVRRGAANTEAFFGQGTRLTVV.